The 6 T cell receptor beta chains listed next were all sequenced from one sample in a study of CD8+CD57+ T cells in acquired aplastic anemia. Genomic DNA provided the template from which TCR beta VDJ and CDR3 profiles were obtained. TCRdb passed the reads through MiXCR, listing each CDR3 protein once. The sample records 150,000 to 200,000 distinct CDR3 sequences, roughly half being singletons. All patients picked for sequencing had shown, by flow cytometry, an expansion of CD8+CD57+ cells. The specimen sequenced was sorted CD4+, CD8+, or CD8+CD57+ T cells (not recorded which) from PBMCs. Every receptor here comes from a human donor with aplastic anemia.

The chain couples TRBV5-1 to TRBJ1-2, with D maybe TRBD1 (6 bases). Germline V gene data show CDR1 as SGHRS and CDR2 as YFSETQ. The ends were cut back, 4 bases at V and 8 bases at J, with 21 bases in the middle. The CDR3 extends over 15 amino acids. CDR3 in amino acids: CASSLTTGWADGYTF. The CDR3 DNA reads as TGCGCCAGCAGCCTAACTACAGGGTGGGCAGACGGCTACACCTTC.

The table lists this clonotype with many counts. The rearrangement links TRBV4-3 to TRBJ2-1, with a tentative D call TRBD1 (5 bases). This CDR3 spans 14 amino acids. Per the germline V gene, CDR1 is LGHNA and CDR2 is YSLEER. V was clipped by 3 bases and J by 5 bases, with 11 bases between them. The CDR3 nucleotides read TGCGCCAGCAGCCACCCAGACAGAGACAATGAGCAGTTCTTC. It specifies CASSHPDRDNEQFF.

Details on this clonotype: One end of the junction does not line up with germline, which may come from a read error. The chain recombines TRBV4-1 with TRBJ2-3; no definite D call. Germline CDR1 is MGHRA and CDR2 is YSYEKL. The length of the CDR3 is 14 residues. The CDR3 DNA reads TGTGCCAGCAGCTATGGCCGGAGCACAGATACGCAGTATTTT. Its protein is CASSYGRSTDTQYF.

The rearrangement links TRBV2 to TRBJ2-3; 7 bases match TRBD2. Trimming took 8 bases from V and 4 from J; bases not matched to a gene: 3. CDR3 size: 12 residues. The germline CDR1 and CDR2 sequences are SNHLY and FYNNEI. CDR3 nucleotide sequence: TGTGCCAGCGAAGGACTAGCAGATACGCAGTATTTT. Amino acid sequence: CASEGLADTQYF.

With regard to this clonotype: A read error is possible here, since a much larger clone lies one base away. CDR3 sequence: CSEDPPGPNYEQYV. CDR3 sequence (DNA): TGCAGTGAGGACCCACCTGGACCGAACTACGAGCAGTACGTC. V gene TRBV20-1 combines with J gene TRBJ2-7; D is uncertain. Between the trimmed V and J ends, which lost 7 bases and 3 bases, there was a span of 19 bases. From germline, CDR1 is DFQATT and CDR2 SNEGSKA (reference sequence). The CDR3 loop spans 14 amino acids.

V is TRBV15 and J is TRBJ1-2; 10 positions match TRBD1. Germline lookup yields CDR1 LNHNV and CDR2 YYDKDF (reference sequence). The CDR3 is 13 residues long. The junction had 4 bases not matched to a gene; V was cut back by 4 bases and J by 8 bases. CDR3 region: CATSNGQGGGYTF. In nucleotides, the CDR3 is TGTGCCACCAGCAACGGACAGGGGGGCGGCTACACCTTC.